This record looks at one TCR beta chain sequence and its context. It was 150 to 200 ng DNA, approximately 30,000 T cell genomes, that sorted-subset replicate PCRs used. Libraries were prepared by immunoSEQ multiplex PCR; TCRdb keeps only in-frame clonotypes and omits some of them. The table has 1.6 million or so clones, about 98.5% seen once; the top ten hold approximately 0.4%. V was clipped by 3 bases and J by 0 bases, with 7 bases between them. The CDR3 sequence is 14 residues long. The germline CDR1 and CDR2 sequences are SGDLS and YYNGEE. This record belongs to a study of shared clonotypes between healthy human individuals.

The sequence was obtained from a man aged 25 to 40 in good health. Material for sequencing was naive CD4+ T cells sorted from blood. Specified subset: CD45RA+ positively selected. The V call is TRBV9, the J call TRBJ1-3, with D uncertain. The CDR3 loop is CASSAPSSGNTIYF. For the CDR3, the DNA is TGTGCCAGCAGCGCCCCCAGCTCTGGAAACACCATATATTTT. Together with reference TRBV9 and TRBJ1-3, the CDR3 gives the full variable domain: DSGVTQTPKHLITATGQRVTLRCSPRSGDLSVYWYQQSLDQGLQFLIQYYNGEERAKGNILERFSAQQFPDLHSELNLSSLELGDSALYFCASSAPSSGNTIYFGEGSWLTVV.